A single sample is the source of the 19 T cell receptor beta chains below, sequenced in a study of glioma-infiltrating T cells after dendritic cell vaccination. Sequenced by immunoSEQ multiplex PCR; TCRdb stores in-frame clones only, minus some. The sample comprises tens of thousands of clones, roughly 85% of which are singletons, and about 8.5% rests with the top ten. Stated time point: after dendritic cell vaccination, including at tumor progression/relapse. Sequenced here: blood, sampled after dendritic cell vaccination. All receptors derive from a human donor with glioblastoma.

The rearrangement links TRBV9 to TRBJ2-1; D perhaps matches TRBD2 (6 bases). The V gene's germline CDR1 is SGDLS and CDR2 YYNGEE. Trimming stripped 5 bases from V and 0 bases from J, with 15 bases between. The CDR3 length is 16 residues. The CDR3 is CASSGTAGRSYNEQFF. CDR3 nucleotide sequence: TGTGCCAGCAGTGGAACCGCGGGGCGCTCCTACAATGAGCAGTTCTTC.

This clone was recorded only once. The rearrangement joins TRBV2 to TRBJ2-7; D gene uncertain. Germline assignment: CDR1 SNHLY and CDR2 FYNNEI. The CDR3 has 10 residues. V lost 6 bases to trimming and J lost 6 bases, with 6 bases between them. CDR3 protein: CASSQREQYF. Written as DNA, the CDR3 is TGTGCCAGCAGCCAGCGCGAGCAGTACTTC.

This clone was found a few times. In DNA, the CDR3 is TGTGCCTGGACCGGACACGACGGGAGCTATGGCTACACCTTC. Protein sequence: CAWTGHDGSYGYTF. J is TRBJ1-2 and V is TRBV30, with D possibly being TRBD1 (5 bases). Germline assignment: CDR1 GTSNPN and CDR2 SVGIG (reference sequence). V was clipped by 4 bases and J by 4 bases, with 16 bases between them. The CDR3 spans 14 residues.

This clone is a singleton in its sample. The chain employs TRBV4-2 and TRBJ2-6; 9 nucleotides align to TRBD1. With 6 bases clipped from V and 3 bases from J, the junction kept 3 bases outside the gene matches. This CDR3 spans 15 amino acids. Germline V lookup: CDR1 LGHNA, CDR2 YNFKEQ. CDR3 coding DNA: TGTGCCAGCAGGAACAGGGGGCTTGGGGCCAACGTCCTGACTTTC. It is translated as CASRNRGLGANVLTF.

This chain links TRBV29-1 with TRBJ1-3, with D perhaps matching TRBD1 (6 bases). Per the germline V gene, CDR1 is SQVTM and CDR2 is ANQGSEA. The CDR3 is 14 amino acids. V gave up 5 bases and J gave up 2 bases, with 13 bases separating them. The CDR3 region is CSVTSQGAGNTIYF. DNA for the CDR3: TGCAGCGTTACTTCACAGGGTGCTGGAAACACCATATATTTT.

The genes are TRBV30 and TRBJ2-1; D unresolved. V gave up 1 base and J gave up 7 bases, with 8 bases separating them. The length of the CDR3 is 12 residues. The germline CDR1 and CDR2 sequences are GTSNPN and SVGIG (reference sequence). CDR3 sequence: CAWSGTPNEQFF. The CDR3 DNA sequence: TGTGCCTGGAGTGGAACACCGAATGAGCAGTTCTTC.

This chain connects TRBV27 to TRBJ2-7; TRBD2 agrees at 11 bases. CDR3 length equals 15 residues. Per the germline V gene, CDR1 is MNHEY and CDR2 is SMNVEV (reference sequence). Germline trimming cut 5 bases from V and 4 bases from J; bases unmatched to any gene: 7. The CDR3 DNA follows: TGTGCCAGCAGTAAACTAGCGGGGGACTTTTACGAGCAGTACTTC. Protein: CASSKLAGDFYEQYF.

The DNA of the CDR3 is TGTGCCAGCGAAAGGATACAGGGGAGAACTGAAGCTTTCTTT. Translated, it gives CASERIQGRTEAFF. The chain links TRBV6-5 to TRBJ1-1; 7 bases are a match to TRBD1. Trimming at V came to 8 bases and at J to 5 bases, leaving 11 bases not matched to a gene. Germline V lookup: CDR1 MNHEY, CDR2 SVGAGI. This CDR3 is 14 amino acids long.

The chain links TRBV5-4 to TRBJ1-1; D might be TRBD1 (6 bases). Per the germline V gene, CDR1 is SGHNT and CDR2 is YYREEE (reference sequence). CDR3 length: 15 amino acids. V lost 4 bases and J 0 bases, leaving 13 bases between the germline ends. Here the CDR3 reads CASSPPDSLNTEAFF. As DNA, the CDR3 is TGTGCCAGCAGCCCCCCGGACAGCCTGAACACTGAAGCTTTCTTT.

The chain recombines TRBV7-2 with TRBJ1-1; a weak D match, TRBD1 (5 bases). The CDR3 loop spans 13 amino acids. Trimming removed 2 bases at V and 9 bases at J, with 13 bases between. Germline values: CDR1 SGHTA, CDR2 FQGNSA. Written as DNA, the CDR3 is TGTGCCAGCAGCTTAATGGGGGGTACGAAAGCTTTCTTT. Its protein is CASSLMGGTKAFF.

The V gene is TRBV4-1, the J gene TRBJ2-1; weak D call: TRBD2 (6 bases). The germline V gene has CDR1 MGHRA and CDR2 YSYEKL. The CDR3 has 18 residues. Trimming pared 2 bases from V and 2 bases from J, leaving 19 bases between. In DNA, the CDR3 is TGCGCCAGCAGCCAACCACCTTTCGGGAGTCCTACCTACAATGAGCAGTTCTTC. Amino acid sequence: CASSQPPFGSPTYNEQFF.

The J gene is TRBJ1-4, the V gene TRBV28; D gene unclear. Per germline, CDR1 MDHEN and CDR2 SYDVKM. Trimming shortened V by 8 bases and J by 3 bases, and 7 bases separated the two germline ends. The CDR3 runs to 12 residues. Here the CDR3 reads CASQVSNEKLFF. The DNA for the CDR3 is TGTGCCAGCCAGGTTTCTAATGAAAAACTGTTTTTT.

The gene calls are TRBV5-1 and TRBJ2-2; TRBD2 agrees at 13 bases. The germline CDR1 and CDR2 sequences are SGHRS and YFSETQ. CDR3 length: 17 amino acids. Germline trimming cut 3 bases from V and 2 bases from J; bases unmatched to any gene: 4. The CDR3 DNA reads as TGCGCCAGCAGCTGGACTAGCGGGAGCCCCAACACCGGGGAGCTGTTTTTT. Its protein is CASSWTSGSPNTGELFF.

This chain joins TRBV6-1 and TRBJ2-7; 9 bases are shared with TRBD1. V shed 6 bases, J shed 0 bases, and the junction held 6 bases outside the gene matches. In germline, CDR1 is MNHNS, CDR2 SASEGT. This CDR3 has 15 residues. Here the CDR3 DNA reads TGTGCCAGCAGATTAGACAGGGGGAGCTCCTACGAGCAGTACTTC. Protein: CASRLDRGSSYEQYF.

The chain recombines TRBV5-6 with TRBJ1-1; 10 nucleotides agree with TRBD1. This CDR3 has 14 amino acids. The V gene end was trimmed by 2 bases and the J gene end by 3 bases; junction bases not matched to a gene: 1. CDR1 is SGHDT, CDR2 YYEEEE, per germline. The CDR3 is CASSFGTGDTEAFF. DNA for the CDR3: TGTGCCAGCAGCTTTGGGACAGGGGACACTGAAGCTTTCTTT.

The chain couples TRBV21-1 to TRBJ2-7; the listed D gene, TRBD1, was not tested against the DNA. TRBV21-1 is noted as a pseudogene. This CDR3 region has 13 residues. In DNA form, the CDR3 reads TGTGCCAGCAGCAAAGTCCCAGGCTACGAGCAGTACTTC. This gives the protein CASSKVPGYEQYF.

The rearrangement links TRBV25-1 to TRBJ2-1; TRBD1 matches 7 bases. Germline V gene sequence: CDR1 MGHDK, CDR2 SYGVNS. This CDR3 has 14 residues. The junction had 9 bases not matched to a gene; V was cut back by 9 bases and J by 4 bases. CDR3 loop: CASETGPHYNEQFF. CDR3 DNA sequence: TGTGCCAGTGAGACAGGGCCCCATTACAATGAGCAGTTCTTC. The full variable domain, in which reference TRBV25-1 and TRBJ2-1 provide the parts outside the CDR3, is EADIYQTPRYLVIGTGKKITLECSQTMGHDKMYWYQQDPGMELHLIHYSYGVNSTEKGDLSSESTVSRIRTEHFPLTLESARPSHTSQYLCASETGPHYNEQFFGPGTRLTVL.

This chain joins TRBV6-5 and TRBJ2-7; 8 nucleotides align to TRBD2. Germline CDR1 and CDR2: MNHEY and SVGAGI. V shed 0 bases, J shed 0 bases, and the junction held 4 bases outside the gene matches. The CDR3 contains 16 residues. In nucleotides, the CDR3 is TGTGCCAGCAGTTACTCGGCGAGCGGGAGCTCCTACGAGCAGTACTTC. Translated, it gives CASSYSASGSSYEQYF.

The CDR3 sequence is CASSQEAERELFF. CDR3 sequence (DNA): TGCGCCAGCAGCCAAGAAGCGGAGAGGGAGCTGTTTTTT. The V gene is TRBV4-3, the J gene TRBJ2-2, with D perhaps TRBD2 (5 bases). Germline V lookup: CDR1 LGHNA, CDR2 YSLEER. This CDR3 is built from 13 residues. Trimming shortened V by 0 bases and J by 9 bases, and 8 bases separated the two germline ends.